This T cell receptor beta chain was profiled in a study of blood T cells in healthy people across ages (dated by TCRdb to the mid-2010s). Turning to the overall study: In model experiments, template switching captured about one uniquely barcoded TCR beta cDNA molecule for every two T cells. To track age-related changes in TCR beta repertoire diversity, the study relied on deep sequencing normalized with unique cDNA molecular identifiers. The donors were split into four age groups: young (average 16 years), middle-aged (39), aged (about 62) and long-lived (roughly 80). Two additional independent replicas of 1 million unique cDNA reads from the same blood draw were analyzed for two donors (one aged 18 to 29 and one aged 80 or older). Broad study findings and their caveats: Total diversity estimates from one million sequenced T cells were considered lower bounds and underestimates. Because the CMV infection status of the donors was unknown, age-related changes in expanded clonotypes may potentially have been confounded. Observed TCR beta diversity correlated strongly with the percentage of naive T cells measured by flow cytometry. Compared with the aged group, the long-lived group had more naive CD4+ T cells, fewer expanded clones and increased TCR diversity, a pattern suggesting age selection. Because profiling used bulk unsorted PBMCs, naive and antigen-experienced compartments could not be compared conclusively. Observed TCR beta diversity per million T cells fell roughly linearly with age, and a significant reduction was already apparent by age around 40.

In its sample, this clonotype was seen a few times. The antigen it binds to is not known. No base qualities exist here, and no much larger clone lies one base off it. The approximately 40 donors, aged about 6 to 95 years, were systemically healthy Caucasian individuals from Russia. Each donor gave ten milliliters of peripheral blood, drawn into EDTA-treated Vacutainer tubes. PBMCs were isolated by Ficoll-Paque density-gradient centrifugation, with at least 7 million obtained per sample. Total RNA was extracted from PBMCs with Trizol reagent, with at least 5.5 micrograms obtained per sample. For every donor, an aliquot of PBMCs went through flow cytometry to measure the percentages of naive CD45RAhigh/CD27high T cells. The library was prepared using 5' RACE. TCRdb shows the sequencer as Illumina HiSeq 2500. A second roughly 7 to 11 cycle PCR used a sample-barcoded 5' primer and a J-beta primer mix. Each TCR beta cDNA molecule received a unique molecular identifier from a template-switch 5' adaptor carrying 12 random nucleotides. Each sample yielded at least 2.5 million CDR3-containing paired-end reads. All of the RNA was converted into first-strand cDNA using the Mint cDNA synthesis kit, with a TRBC-specific oligonucleotide serving as the primer. Following uracil-DNA glycosylase treatment, all cDNA underwent a first 18-cycle PCR with the universal primers M1SS and BC2_uni_R. Per the source publication's procedure: Each sample was normalized by randomly selecting 1 million high-quality reads, each carrying a distinct molecular identifier. Reads sharing molecular identifiers were discarded rather than binned into consensus sequences. MiTCR, set to a Q25 quality threshold and the strictest error-elimination algorithm, was used for CDR3 identification, clonotype clustering and error correction. A nonparametric unseen species model using Euler transformation provided a lower-bound estimate of total TCR beta diversity. TCRdb reanalyzed the raw reads on its own, using fastp at Q25 for trimming and MiXCR for clone calling, and kept in-frame beta chains. Every CDR3 protein is listed once, alongside the most common genes and DNA of its rows. The V and J calls shown here were made by TCRdb, not taken from the authors' results. This sample lists more than 900,000 distinct CDR3 sequences; around 27% were detected once. The leading ten clones occupy about 0.69% of the sample.

The CDR3 runs 13 amino acids, cysteine and phenylalanine included. CDR3 DNA only is kept here, 39 bases in frame from base 1. CDR1 and CDR2, per the germline V gene, are SGHDN and FVKESK. V is reduced by 0 bases and J by 5 bases, leaving a spacing of 7 bases between them. These records were also assigned to another study, of T cells of mothers and their children. That second report states: The donors were nine systemically healthy Caucasian individuals, made up of three mothers and their six children. cDNA synthesis used all of the extracted RNA, with around 1.6 ug of RNA in each 15 ul reaction. Sample barcodes and 2-4 random nucleotides were added via the M1S primer in the second PCR. Over 8 million TCR beta CDR3 reads came from each mother, compared with some 3 million reads from each child. TCR recombination output is similarly shaped by thymic selection in related and unrelated pairs, with a minor effect exerted by inherited differences. Normalized repertoire overlap was always found to be slightly, but never significantly, higher in related mother-child pairs than in unrelated mother-child pairs. No persistent microchimeric T cell clones were found, with a detection sensitivity of approximately 94 clones per million clonotypes. Deep NGS was used in the study to compare the TCR beta repertoires of mothers and children and to look for features that separate related mother-child pairs from unrelated individuals. On average, the children were 11 +/- 4 years old, while the mothers were about 38 +/- 4 years old. After adapter ligation with NEBNext reagents, the libraries were sequenced on Illumina HiSeq 2000 with 100+100 nt paired-end reads. To prevent cross-contamination, the mother and child libraries were prepared one month apart and sequenced in separate runs. Between about 500,000 and 2,300,000 distinct TCR beta clonotypes were identified per donor. Naive TCR beta clonotypes were estimated from low-frequency clonotypes matched to each donor's FACS-determined naive share, without sorting.

This clonotype was obtained from a girl aged 2-9 years in good health. Input material: blood. The chain employs TRBV14 and TRBJ2-5, with the D gene too uncertain to name. The nucleotide sequence is given as TGTGCCAGCAGCCAAGATCCCCCTGAGACCCAGTACTTC. This encodes CASSQDPPETQYF.